One and the same sample provided the 8 T cell receptor beta chains below, sequenced in a study of CD8 T cells in ankylosing spondylitis. TCRdb re-called the 5' RACE reads with MiXCR, one entry per CDR3 protein. The data contain roughly 230,000 distinct CDR3 sequences, approximately 20% of them singletons. Material for sequencing was blood, either unsorted or a sorted T cell fraction (not recorded which). All receptors come from a male donor with ankylosing spondylitis or in good health (not recorded which).

This clonotype showed up just a few times. V and J are TRBV20-1 and TRBJ1-2, with D perhaps matching TRBD1 (6 bases). Looked up from germline, CDR1 is DFQATT and CDR2 is SNEGSKA (reference sequence). There are 15 residues in the CDR3. Trimming left V 0 bases short and J 11 bases short, with 22 bases between. DNA of the CDR3: TGCAGTGCTAGAGATGAAGGTGCAGGGGAATTAGGGTACACCTTC. As protein: CSARDEGAGELGYTF.

This clonotype was recorded at least ten times. The V call is TRBV5-5, the J call TRBJ2-7; D remains unclear. In germline, CDR1 is SGHKS, CDR2 YYEKEE (reference sequence). V lost 4 bases and J 0 bases, leaving 11 bases between the germline ends. This CDR3 is built from 14 residues. Written as DNA, the CDR3 is TGTGCCAGCAGCAGAACAGATTACTCCTACGAGCAGTACTTC. Translation gives CASSRTDYSYEQYF.

The rearrangement joins TRBV4-1 to TRBJ2-1; 9 nucleotides match TRBD1. This CDR3 contains 16 residues. The germline V gene has CDR1 MGHRA and CDR2 YSYEKL. V was pared by 2 bases and J by 9 bases, with 11 bases of the junction left unmatched. The CDR3 DNA sequence: TGCGCCAGCAGCCAACCGGGACAGGGTGGTTATGGTGAGCAGTTCTTC. Translated: CASSQPGQGGYGEQFF.

The rearrangement links TRBV7-9 to TRBJ2-7; 7 bases align to TRBD1. The CDR3 has 14 amino acids. The ends lost 5 bases at V and 2 bases at J; junction bases unmatched: 6. The V gene's germline CDR1 is SEHNR and CDR2 FQNEAQ (reference sequence). CDR3 loop: CASSDRDRPYEQYF. CDR3 bases: TGTGCCAGCAGCGACCGGGACAGACCCTACGAGCAGTACTTC.

This clonotype came up a few times. V is TRBV27 and J is TRBJ2-3; maybe TRBD2 (5 bases). Germline V gives CDR1 MNHEY, CDR2 SMNVEV (reference sequence). The V gene lost 5 bases and the J gene lost 0 bases, with 15 bases spanning the gap. The CDR3 is made up of 16 amino acids. The CDR3 sequence: CASSPRVATSTDTQYF. DNA of the CDR3: TGTGCCAGCAGTCCCCGAGTAGCGACTAGCACAGATACGCAGTATTTT.

This chain uses TRBV7-6 with TRBJ2-7, with 10 bases matching TRBD1. This CDR3 spans 14 amino acids. The J segment lost 5 bases and the V segment lost 5 bases, leaving 6 bases of the junction unmatched. CDR1 SGHVS and CDR2 FNYEAQ come from the germline V gene. The CDR3 bases are TGTGCCAGCAGCATTCGACAGGGGGCCAACGAGCAGTACTTC. Its protein product is CASSIRQGANEQYF. Using reference TRBV7-6 and TRBJ2-7 for the parts outside the CDR3, the full variable domain is GAGVSQSPRYKVTKRGQDVALRCDPISGHVSLYWYRQALGQGPEFLTYFNYEAQQDKSGLPNDRFSAERPEGSISTLTIQRTEQRDSAMYRCASSIRQGANEQYFGPGTRLTVT.

The chain couples TRBV4-1 to TRBJ1-2; 8 bases map to TRBD1. The length of the CDR3 is 12 residues. Losses at the gene ends were 4 bases for V and 7 bases for J; bases not matched to a gene: 2. The germline CDR1 and CDR2 sequences are MGHRA and YSYEKL. The CDR3 coding sequence is TGCGCCAGCAGCCCGACAGGGGTTGGCTACACCTTC. It yields the protein CASSPTGVGYTF.

This clonotype was counted between two and nine times. The chain has TRBV9 and TRBJ2-1; the D gene is possibly TRBD1 (5 bases). Trimming removed 2 bases from V and 2 bases from J, with 8 bases in between. There are 14 residues in the CDR3. Germline assignment: CDR1 SGDLS and CDR2 YYNGEE. The chain's CDR3 is CASSVAGTYNEQFF. In DNA, the CDR3 is TGTGCCAGCAGCGTGGCAGGGACCTACAATGAGCAGTTCTTC.